These 18 T cell receptor beta chains came from one sample sequenced in a study of cytomegalovirus exposure and HLA in healthy donors. PCR employed 60 Vbeta and 13 Jbeta primers. Measured with immunoSEQ multiplex PCR; TCRdb has only the in-frame clones, and not every one. The table records around 93,000 clones, about two thirds of them present only once. The sample consisted of PBMCs. Every receptor here comes from a boy between 5 and 17 years old in good health and CMV-seropositive.

This rearrangement joins TRBV7-9 to TRBJ1-1; maybe TRBD1 (6 bases). Germline V gives CDR1 SEHNR, CDR2 FQNEAQ (reference sequence). CDR3 length equals 16 residues. Trimming left V 2 bases short and J 7 bases short, with 20 bases between. CDR3 nucleotide sequence: TGTGCCAGCAGCTTACCCACTGTGGGGGGGCGTGTTGAAGCTTTCTTT. It is translated as CASSLPTVGGRVEAFF.

CDR3 coding DNA: TGTGCCAGCAGCTCAGGGACTGGCTTCAATCAGCCCCAGCATTTT. This sequence encodes CASSSGTGFNQPQHF. This chain joins TRBV7-6 and TRBJ1-5; TRBD1 is a possible D gene (5 bases). Looked up from germline, CDR1 is SGHVS and CDR2 is FNYEAQ. The V and J ends lost 4 bases and 3 bases respectively, with 13 bases between them. The CDR3 contains 15 residues.

This chain connects TRBV13 to TRBJ1-4; 11 bases match TRBD1. The CDR3 totals 19 residues. V trimming: 4 bases; J trimming: 3 bases; junction bases outside the gene matches: 13. Germline assignment: CDR1 PRHDT and CDR2 FYEKMQ (reference sequence). As DNA, the CDR3 is TGTGCCAGCAGCTCCAATACCGGGACAGGGGGTTTATCTAATGAAAAACTGTTTTTT. It codes for CASSSNTGTGGLSNEKLFF. Variable domain in full (rest from reference TRBV13 and TRBJ1-4): AAGVIQSPRHLIKEKRETATLKCYPIPRHDTVYWYQQGPGQDPQFLISFYEKMQSDKGSIPDRFSAQQFSDYHSELNMSSLELGDSALYFCASSSNTGTGGLSNEKLFFGSGTQLSVL.

This clone has just a few counts. This sequence joins TRBV29-1 and TRBJ2-1, with TRBD2 matching 8 bases. This CDR3 is 14 amino acids long. Trimming cost V 6 bases and J 1 base; bases outside gene matches: 5. Germline V gene lookup returns CDR1 SQVTM and CDR2 ANQGSEA. The CDR3 is CSVYGGGSYNEQFF. CDR3 sequence (DNA): TGCAGCGTATACGGGGGGGGGTCCTACAATGAGCAGTTCTTC.

The rearrangement links TRBV19 to TRBJ2-5, with a possible D match to TRBD2 (6 bases). The V gene lost 4 bases and the J gene lost 4 bases, with 16 bases spanning the gap. The germline V gene has CDR1 LNHDA and CDR2 SQIVND (reference sequence). The CDR3 totals 15 residues. The CDR3 DNA is TGTGCCAGTAGTACCGACGGATCCGGGGGAGAGACCCAGTACTTC. The encoded protein is CASSTDGSGGETQYF. The full variable domain, rest sourced from reference TRBV19 and TRBJ2-5, is DGGITQSPKYLFRKEGQNVTLSCEQNLNHDAMYWYRQDPGQGLRLIYYSQIVNDFQKGDIAEGYSVSREKKESFPLTVTSAQKNPTAFYLCASSTDGSGGETQYFGPGTRLLVL.

This chain connects TRBV6-5 to TRBJ2-7; 9 bases line up with TRBD1. The CDR3 extends over 15 amino acids. The germline V gene encodes CDR1 MNHEY and CDR2 SVGAGI. Germline trimming cut 3 bases from V and 7 bases from J; bases unmatched to any gene: 10. The DNA for the CDR3 is TGTGCCAGCAGTTATCGACAGGGGGGGGATGGAGAGCAGTACTTC. Translated, it gives CASSYRQGGDGEQYF.

Regarding this clone: One junction end disagrees with the germline gene, perhaps due to a read error. J is TRBJ1-2 and V is TRBV15; D perhaps matches TRBD1 (5 bases). CDR3 length equals 16 residues. CDR1 LNHNV and CDR2 YYDKDF come from the germline V gene (reference sequence). DNA of the CDR3: TGTGCCACCAGCAGAGAAATACCCGAGCAGGGTCATGGCTACCCCTTC. It codes for CATSREIPEQGHGYPF.

The chain links TRBV29-1 to TRBJ1-1; the match to TRBD1 covers 7 bases. Germline V gene lookup returns CDR1 SQVTM and CDR2 ANQGSEA. CDR3 size: 13 residues. Losses at the gene ends were 5 bases for V and 4 bases for J; bases not matched to a gene: 7. CDR3 in DNA: TGCAGCGTTAACAGGGGATCGGGCACTGAAGCTTTCTTT. Its translation is CSVNRGSGTEAFF.

CDR3 sequence: CASSSFTDTQYF. The CDR3 DNA sequence: TGTGCCAGCAGCTCTTTCACAGATACGCAGTATTTT. This chain links TRBV5-4 with TRBJ2-3; D not certain. The CDR3 has 12 residues. Per germline, CDR1 SGHNT and CDR2 YYREEE (reference sequence). Trimming removed 3 bases from V and 2 bases from J, with 4 bases in between.

V is TRBV7-2 and J is TRBJ2-1, with 9 bases identical to TRBD2. The CDR3 contains 16 residues. Germline V gene lookup returns CDR1 SGHTA and CDR2 FQGNSA. Unmatched junction bases numbered 13, after V lost 5 bases and J lost 8 bases. The CDR3, as DNA: TGTGCCAGCAGCCTAAGGCGGGGGGGAGGAAGCGATGAGCAGTTCTTC. As protein: CASSLRRGGGSDEQFF. Full variable domain (missing parts from reference TRBV7-2 and TRBJ2-1): GAGVSQSPSNKVTEKGKDVELRCDPISGHTALYWYRQSLGQGLEFLIYFQGNSAPDKSGLPSDRFSAERTGGSVSTLTIQRTQQEDSAVYLCASSLRRGGGSDEQFFGPGTRLTVL.

The chain combines TRBV11-1 with TRBJ2-7, with D perhaps TRBD1 (5 bases). Germline CDR1 reads SGHAT; CDR2 reads FQDESV (reference sequence). The CDR3 totals 12 residues. V was pared by 5 bases and J by 6 bases, with 11 bases between. CDR3 nucleotides: TGTGCCAGCAGCCGAGCAAGGGGCGAGCAGTACTTC. Translation: CASSRARGEQYF.

This chain connects TRBV29-1 to TRBJ2-1; 7 bases are a match to TRBD2. The germline gives CDR1 SQVTM, CDR2 ANQGSEA. The CDR3 is 16 amino acids. V was pared by 1 base and J by 0 bases, with 6 bases of the junction left unmatched. The CDR3 is CSVEVGREGSYNEQFF. For the CDR3, the DNA is TGCAGCGTTGAAGTGGGGAGGGAGGGCTCCTACAATGAGCAGTTCTTC.

This chain uses TRBV2 with TRBJ1-6; D gene uncertain. This CDR3 comprises 15 residues. Trimming stripped 3 bases from V and 7 bases from J, with 13 bases between. Germline lookup yields CDR1 SNHLY and CDR2 FYNNEI. CDR3 in DNA: TGTGCCAGCAGTGACGAGGGCAGTTCCAATTCACCCCTCCACTTT. Protein: CASSDEGSSNSPLHF. Full variable domain (outside the CDR3, taken from reference TRBV2 and TRBJ1-6): EPEVTQTPSHQVTQMGQEVILRCVPISNHLYFYWYRQILGQKVEFLVSFYNNEISEKSEIFDDQFSVERPDGSNFTLKIRSTKLEDSAMYFCASSDEGSSNSPLHFGNGTRLTVT.

This clone appeared a few times. The genes are TRBV5-1 and TRBJ2-1, with 7 nucleotides matching TRBD1. Germline values: CDR1 SGHRS, CDR2 YFSETQ. The CDR3 covers 14 residues. After removal of 0 bases from V and 6 bases from J, the junction contained 3 bases not matched to a gene. The CDR3, as DNA: TGCGCCAGCAGCTTGGGGGGACAGATCAATGAGCAGTTCTTC. Protein: CASSLGGQINEQFF.

This rearrangement joins TRBV6-1 to TRBJ2-7; a possible D gene is TRBD1 (5 bases). The CDR3 contains 11 residues. Germline V lookup: CDR1 MNHNS, CDR2 SASEGT. Trimming pared 7 bases from V and 2 bases from J, leaving 6 bases between. The CDR3 bases are TGTGCCAGCAAGGGGCCCTACGAGCAGTACTTC. Translation gives CASKGPYEQYF.

The genes are TRBV7-8 and TRBJ1-3, with 8 bases matching TRBD1. CDR3 length: 13 residues. With 5 bases clipped from V and 9 bases from J, the junction kept 6 bases outside the gene matches. The germline V gene has CDR1 SGHVS and CDR2 FQNEAQ. The CDR3 DNA reads as TGTGCCAGCAGCAAGGACAGGGTAGGCACCATATATTTT. Its protein is CASSKDRVGTIYF.

This clone has a handful of counts. The chain carries TRBV2 and TRBJ1-1; maybe TRBD1 (5 bases). This CDR3 region has 13 residues. V lost 6 bases to trimming and J lost 1 base, with 9 bases between them. CDR1 is SNHLY and CDR2 is FYNNEI in the germline V gene. The CDR3: CASRVDTNTEAFF. DNA of the CDR3: TGTGCCAGCAGGGTGGACACGAACACTGAAGCTTTCTTT.

The chain has TRBV1 and TRBJ2-4; the D call TRBD1 from the table was never checked on the DNA. TRBV1 is reported as a pseudogene. The CDR3 sequence is 18 residues long. CDR3 sequence: CTSSQDTRSRDRKNIQYF. Here the CDR3 DNA reads TGCACCAGCAGCCAAGATACGCGAAGCCGGGACAGAAAAAACATTCAGTACTTC.